What follows are 28 T cell receptor beta chains derived from one specimen sequenced in a study of human T cells and chemical hapten exposure. TCRdb itself ran the RACE reads through MiXCR, one entry per CDR3 protein. The table shows about 300,000 distinct CDR3 sequences, with around 5.5% occurring only once. Described time point: pre-sensitization, week 0. Documented treatment: therapeutic diphenylcyclopropenone sensitization with weekly scalp DPC. The input for sequencing was whole blood, taken in connection with sensitization to the hapten diphenylcyclopropenone (DPC). The receptor set was obtained from a woman in her late teens or twenties with alopecia areata. Some clones in this sample may be carry-over from other donors' samples.

The chain recombines TRBV7-2 with TRBJ2-2; tentatively, D is TRBD1 (6 bases). The CDR3 length is 14 residues. The germline V gene has CDR1 SGHTA and CDR2 FQGNSA. Trimming took 5 bases from V and 4 from J, leaving 11 bases between them. DNA for the CDR3: TGTGCCAGCAGCGGACAGAGAGTCACCGGGGAGCTGTTTTTT. This codes for CASSGQRVTGELFF. The full variable domain, with the rest looked up from reference TRBV7-2 and TRBJ2-2, is GAGVSQSPSNKVTEKGKDVELRCDPISGHTALYWYRQSLGQGLEFLIYFQGNSAPDKSGLPSDRFSAERTGGSVSTLTIQRTQQEDSAVYLCASSGQRVTGELFFGEGSRLTVL.

The CDR3: CATSASGGPNEQFF. The CDR3 nucleotides are TGTGCCACCAGTGCTAGCGGGGGTCCTAATGAGCAGTTCTTC. The chain carries TRBV24-1 and TRBJ2-1, with 10 bases lining up with TRBD2. The CDR3 runs to 14 residues. The V and J ends lost 5 bases and 7 bases, in that order; junction bases with no gene match: 4. Germline CDR1 is KGHDR and CDR2 is SFDVKD.

This clonotype was seen repeatedly, ten times or more. J is TRBJ1-4 and V is TRBV7-9; TRBD1 matches at 7 bases. The CDR3 runs 15 residues. CDR1 SEHNR and CDR2 FQNEAQ come from the germline V gene (reference sequence). The junction had 6 bases not matched to a gene; V was cut back by 8 bases and J by 0 bases. The CDR3 region has the DNA TGTGCCAGCGGACAGGTTCTTGCAACTAATGAAAAACTGTTTTTT. It yields the protein CASGQVLATNEKLFF.

This sequence joins TRBV27 and TRBJ2-4; D gene unclear. V lost 2 bases and J lost 2, with 19 bases in between. Per the germline V gene, CDR1 is MNHEY and CDR2 is SMNVEV (reference sequence). The CDR3 runs to 18 residues. In DNA, the CDR3 is TGTGCCAGCAGTTTAACCCAAATGACGGGTGTGTCCAAAAACATTCAGTACTTC. Translating gives CASSLTQMTGVSKNIQYF.

This clonotype was seen more than once but under ten times. The chain joins TRBV18 to TRBJ1-6; D call uncertain. Germline lookup yields CDR1 KGHSH and CDR2 LQKENI. V lost 0 bases, J lost 7 bases, and 7 bases lay in between. There are 14 residues in the CDR3. The CDR3 here is CASSPPASNSPLHF. DNA of the CDR3: TGTGCCAGCTCACCACCTGCTTCGAATTCACCCCTCCACTTT.

This clonotype occurred many times. V usage is TRBV7-3 and J usage is TRBJ1-1, with TRBD1 as a possible D gene (5 bases). The CDR3 sequence is 13 residues long. Germline CDR1 and CDR2: SGHTA and FQGTGA. The V gene lost 5 bases and the J gene lost 6 bases, with 13 bases spanning the gap. The DNA for the CDR3 is TGTGCCAGCAGCCTATCTTGGGACGCTGAAGCTTTCTTT. This sequence encodes CASSLSWDAEAFF.

This clonotype was counted a few times. This chain links TRBV11-2 with TRBJ1-1; tentative D call: TRBD1 (6 bases). The germline gives CDR1 SGHAT, CDR2 FQNNGV. This CDR3 contains 12 residues. The V gene lost 4 bases and the J gene lost 8 bases, with 11 bases spanning the gap. Here the CDR3 DNA reads TGTGCCAGCAGCTCCAACAGGGAGGAAGCTTTCTTT. The encoded protein is CASSSNREEAFF.

This clonotype was observed a few times. DNA for the CDR3: TGTGCCAGCAGCGTAGTGGGAGGCCAAGGAGGGCAAGATACGCAGTATTTT. Its translation is CASSVVGGQGGQDTQYF. This chain uses TRBV9 with TRBJ2-3; D possibly corresponds to TRBD2 (6 bases). From germline, CDR1 is SGDLS and CDR2 YYNGEE. The CDR3 loop spans 17 amino acids. The V gene lost 0 bases and the J gene lost 5 bases, with 19 bases spanning the gap.

The chain has TRBV3-1 and TRBJ2-5; perhaps TRBD1 as D (5 bases). The CDR3 is made up of 15 amino acids. V was shortened by 0 bases and J by 4 bases, with 12 bases between the two germline ends. From germline, CDR1 is LGHDT and CDR2 YNNKEL (reference sequence). CDR3 residues: CASSQERIRGETQYF. CDR3 DNA: TGTGCCAGCAGCCAAGAGAGAATTAGGGGAGAGACCCAGTACTTC.

This clonotype was detected a few times. This chain joins TRBV7-2 and TRBJ1-6, with a tentative D call TRBD1 (5 bases). The CDR3 contains 16 residues. Trimming took 5 bases from V and 3 from J, leaving 14 bases between them. Germline V gives CDR1 SGHTA, CDR2 FQGNSA. The CDR3 bases are TGTGCCAGCAGCCGTAGTGGGGACGGCTATAATTCACCCCTCCACTTT. Translation: CASSRSGDGYNSPLHF.

This sequence joins TRBV12-3 or TRBV12-4 and TRBJ2-7, with unresolved D. The CDR3 spans 14 residues. V gave up 1 base and J gave up 0 bases, with 7 bases separating them. The CDR3 spells CASSLVVSSYEQYF. The CDR3 DNA reads TGTGCCAGCAGTTTAGTTGTCAGCTCCTACGAGCAGTACTTC.

This clonotype showed up just a few times. The V gene is TRBV7-8, the J gene TRBJ1-5; no reliable D call. The CDR3 runs to 15 residues. V lost 5 bases and J lost 1, with 12 bases in between. Germline V CDR1 and CDR2: SGHVS, FQNEAQ. The CDR3 protein is CASSPDRESNQPQHF. Here the CDR3 DNA reads TGTGCCAGCAGCCCAGATAGGGAGAGCAATCAGCCCCAGCATTTT.

In this sample, this clonotype turned up many times. The chain couples TRBV6-6 to TRBJ1-4; 8 bases align to TRBD1. CDR1 is MNHNY, CDR2 SVGAGI, per germline (reference sequence). This CDR3 has 16 amino acids. The trim removed 6 bases at V and 7 bases at J, leaving 13 bases unmatched. CDR3: CASRSETGTGREKLFF. The DNA for the CDR3 is TGTGCCAGCAGAAGCGAGACCGGGACAGGCCGTGAAAAACTGTTTTTT.

The chain carries TRBV20-1 and TRBJ2-7; TRBD2 matches 9 bases. Germline CDR1 reads DFQATT; CDR2 reads SNEGSKA (reference sequence). J lost 7 bases, V lost 0 bases, and 13 bases had no gene match. This CDR3 is built from 16 residues. DNA of the CDR3: TGCAGTGCTAGAGATAACCTAGCGGGGCCGTCAGGGGAGCAGTACTTC. It encodes CSARDNLAGPSGEQYF.

This clonotype was counted between two and nine times. The chain recombines TRBV7-6 with TRBJ2-1, with 9 bases fitting TRBD2. J lost 8 bases, V lost 2 bases, and 7 bases had no gene match. This CDR3 comprises 15 residues. Germline values: CDR1 SGHVS, CDR2 FNYEAQ. CDR3 protein: CASSLRPSGADEQFF. The CDR3 region has the DNA TGTGCCAGCAGCTTAAGGCCTAGCGGGGCGGATGAGCAGTTCTTC.

The rearrangement links TRBV5-1 to TRBJ1-4; D may be TRBD1 (5 bases). CDR3 size: 16 residues. The V and J ends lost 3 bases and 3 bases respectively, with 15 bases between them. Germline V lookup: CDR1 SGHRS, CDR2 YFSETQ. CDR3 in amino acids: CASSSTFDSPNEKLFF. CDR3 in DNA: TGCGCCAGCAGCTCGACCTTTGACAGCCCTAATGAAAAACTGTTTTTT.

Many counts were recorded for this clonotype. This sequence joins TRBV12-3 or TRBV12-4 and TRBJ1-2; no clear D. The CDR3 sequence is 14 residues long. V was trimmed by 1 base and J by 5 bases, leaving 11 bases between them. CDR3 bases: TGTGCCAGCAGTTTAGACACCGGTTCATATGGCTACACCTTC. It yields the protein CASSLDTGSYGYTF.

This clonotype appeared many times. This chain connects TRBV10-3 to TRBJ2-3, with a possible D match to TRBD2 (5 bases). The CDR3 is 12 residues long. The germline CDR1 and CDR2 sequences are ENHRY and SYGVKD. V was pared by 8 bases and J by 2 bases, with 8 bases between. This CDR3 reads CAIQAATDTQYF. The CDR3 DNA reads TGTGCCATCCAAGCGGCCACAGATACGCAGTATTTT.

This clonotype was seen a handful of times. V and J are TRBV20-1 and TRBJ2-7; D is unresolved. The CDR3 length is 11 residues. V dropped 0 bases and J dropped 5 bases, with 5 bases sitting between them. Germline V gene data show CDR1 as DFQATT and CDR2 as SNEGSKA (reference sequence). The CDR3 here is CSARDFHEQYF. The CDR3 coding sequence is TGCAGTGCTAGAGATTTTCACGAGCAGTACTTC.

J is TRBJ1-5 and V is TRBV2; D is perhaps TRBD1 (5 bases). Trimming removed 4 bases from V and 0 bases from J, with 10 bases in between. Germline lookup yields CDR1 SNHLY and CDR2 FYNNEI. The CDR3 contains 15 residues. CDR3 nucleotide sequence: TGTGCCAGCAGTGGACAGTCCATTAGCAATCAGCCCCAGCATTTT. It encodes CASSGQSISNQPQHF.

This clonotype was observed many times. The V gene is TRBV6-5, the J gene TRBJ1-4; D ambiguous. The germline V gene has CDR1 MNHEY and CDR2 SVGAGI. This CDR3 has 19 amino acids. V was shortened by 2 bases and J by 2 bases, with 21 bases between the two germline ends. The CDR3 sequence: CASSYLDPAFEGTNEKLFF. DNA of the CDR3: TGTGCCAGCAGTTACCTAGATCCGGCTTTCGAAGGGACTAATGAAAAACTGTTTTTT.

The CDR3 DNA is TGTGCCAGCAGCTCGGGACTAGCGGCCCACGAGCAGTACTTC. It is translated as CASSSGLAAHEQYF. V gene TRBV11-1 combines with J gene TRBJ2-7; 11 nucleotides match TRBD2. Germline CDR1 and CDR2: SGHAT and FQDESV (reference sequence). The J segment lost 5 bases and the V segment lost 4 bases, leaving 4 bases of the junction unmatched. The CDR3 has 14 amino acids.

V and J are TRBV29-1 and TRBJ2-1; D remains unclear. The CDR3 has 10 amino acids. Germline lookup yields CDR1 SQVTM and CDR2 ANQGSEA. V shed 3 bases and J shed 9 bases, with 6 bases lying between them. This CDR3 reads CSVEMGEQFF. CDR3 DNA: TGCAGCGTTGAGATGGGTGAGCAGTTCTTC.

This clonotype was counted many times. The gene calls are TRBV7-9 and TRBJ2-1; the match to TRBD2 covers 7 bases. J was trimmed by 6 bases and V by 5 bases; bases with no gene match: 19. Germline CDR1 is SEHNR and CDR2 is FQNEAQ (reference sequence). The CDR3 is 18 residues long. CDR3 sequence: CASSAITSSGGGANEQFF. CDR3 bases: TGTGCCAGCAGCGCGATAACTAGTAGTGGCGGGGGAGCCAATGAGCAGTTCTTC.

There are many counts of this clonotype. This sequence joins TRBV12-5 and TRBJ1-1; no definite D call. V dropped 1 base and J dropped 3 bases, with 12 bases sitting between them. Germline CDR1 LGHNT, CDR2 FRNRAP. The CDR3 contains 15 residues. CDR3 bases: TGTGCTAGTGGTTTGGCCAGTTGGGAGGACACTGAAGCTTTCTTT. Translating gives CASGLASWEDTEAFF. The whole variable domain, remainder taken from reference TRBV12-5 and TRBJ1-1, is DARVTQTPRHKVTEMGQEVTMRCQPILGHNTVFWYRQTMMQGLELLAYFRNRAPLDDSGMPKDRFSAEMPDATLATLKIQPSEPRDSAVYFCASGLASWEDTEAFFGQGTRLTVV.

The table lists this clonotype with a few counts. CDR3 bases: TGTGCCAGCAGCCCTTCCTCAAAGGACGAGCAGTACTTC. This gives the protein CASSPSSKDEQYF. The V gene is TRBV7-9, the J gene TRBJ2-7; D is unresolved. There are 13 residues in the CDR3. The ends were cut back, 5 bases at V and 5 bases at J, with 13 bases in the middle. CDR1 is SEHNR and CDR2 is FQNEAQ in the germline V gene (reference sequence).

This clonotype has a count of ten or more. This chain's CDR3 is CASSLGPSLYEQYF. For the CDR3, the DNA is TGTGCCAGCAGCTTAGGACCCAGCCTCTACGAGCAGTACTTC. J is TRBJ2-7 and V is TRBV11-2; D gene unclear. Germline loops: CDR1 SGHAT, CDR2 FQNNGV. This CDR3 is built from 14 residues. The V end lost 1 base, the J end lost 3 bases, and 10 bases lay between the germline ends.

The V call is TRBV4-3, the J call TRBJ1-6; D is uncertain. CDR1 is LGHNA, CDR2 YSLEER, per germline. Trimming removed 0 bases at V and 15 bases at J, with 9 bases between. The CDR3 is 12 amino acids. CDR3 residues: CASSQDQSVLHF. CDR3 coding DNA: TGCGCCAGCAGCCAAGATCAGTCGGTCCTCCACTTT.